This T cell receptor (beta chain) was identified during a study of blood T cells in healthy people across ages. Study outcomes and limitations: Because donor CMV status was unknown, expanded clonotype changes were possibly confounded.

Using a J-beta primer mix together with a sample-barcoded 5' primer, a second PCR was run for about 6 to 12 cycles. Each CDR3 protein gets one entry after TCRdb re-called the 5' RACE reads with MiXCR. The repertoire holds about 900,000 distinct CDR3 sequences, with 60% to 80% as singletons. In the case of this clonotype: What it recognizes is unknown.

The J segment lost 1 base and the V segment lost 6 bases, leaving 6 bases of the junction unmatched. This CDR3 comprises 14 residues. Germline-derived CDR1 and CDR2 are SGHRS and YFSETQ. Sequencing input: blood. The source of this sequence is a man aged 25-40 years in good health. The chain has TRBV5-1 and TRBJ1-1; 7 bases line up with TRBD1. CDR3 residues: CASNIRQGNTEAFF. The CDR3 nucleotides are TGCGCCAGCAACATACGACAGGGGAACACTGAAGCTTTCTTT.